This TCR beta chain derives from a study of T cell changes during pregnancy in multiple sclerosis. Sequencing was performed with immunoSEQ multiplex PCR; in TCRdb, only in-frame clones are kept and a portion is missing. There are about 79,000 clones in the sample; around 95% occur only once, and around 0.75% lies in the top ten. The CDR3 totals 16 residues. Source: peripheral blood, taken in the second trimester of pregnancy. This chain joins TRBV21-1 and TRBJ2-1; the table names TRBD1, a call not compared with the DNA. TRBV21-1 is reported as a pseudogene. The clonotype comes from a female donor in good health, enrolled as a control in a pregnancy study. The CDR3 nucleotides read TGTGCCAGCAGCAACAACAGGGGATACTCCTACAATGAGCAGTTCTTC. It codes for CASSNNRGYSYNEQFF.